A single sample gave rise to the 23 T cell receptor beta chains below, sequenced in a study of T cell changes during pregnancy in multiple sclerosis. Profiled with immunoSEQ multiplex PCR; TCRdb holds only in-frame clones, not every one. The sample has under 70,000 clones; 91% are singletons. Sequences were derived from peripheral blood, sampled after pregnancy. Source of these receptors: a female donor in good health, enrolled as a control in a pregnancy study.

The chain recombines TRBV19 with TRBJ2-4, with a tentative D call TRBD1 (6 bases). V lost 4 bases, J lost 2 bases, and 9 bases lay in between. Germline V gene lookup returns CDR1 LNHDA and CDR2 SQIVND (reference sequence). The CDR3 is made up of 14 amino acids. The CDR3 DNA sequence: TGTGCCAGTAGTAATCAGGGGACCAAAAACATTCAGTACTTC. Residues: CASSNQGTKNIQYF.

The chain joins TRBV9 to TRBJ1-1; perhaps TRBD1 as D (6 bases). Germline CDR1 is SGDLS and CDR2 is YYNGEE. V lost 4 bases to trimming and J lost 0 bases, with 10 bases between them. The CDR3 sequence is 14 residues long. CDR3 region: CASSPTGMNTEAFF. As DNA, the CDR3 is TGTGCCAGCAGCCCAACAGGGATGAACACTGAAGCTTTCTTT.

This chain uses TRBV4-1 with TRBJ1-1, with TRBD1 as a possible D gene (6 bases). The germline CDR1 and CDR2 sequences are MGHRA and YSYEKL. The CDR3 contains 14 residues. The V and J ends lost 4 bases and 7 bases respectively, with 16 bases between them. The CDR3 is CASSLQGHADEAFF. The CDR3 bases are TGCGCCAGCAGCCTCCAGGGACACGCAGATGAAGCTTTCTTT.

The chain links TRBV7-9 to TRBJ2-5, with TRBD2 matching 7 bases. V lost 3 bases to trimming and J lost 2 bases; unmatched junction nucleotides: 3. The CDR3 covers 14 residues. The germline CDR1 and CDR2 sequences are SEHNR and FQNEAQ (reference sequence). The CDR3 DNA reads as TGTGCCAGCAGCTTCGGGGAGGGTCAAGAGACCCAGTACTTC. This translates into CASSFGEGQETQYF.

The J gene is TRBJ1-2, the V gene TRBV5-1; a possible D gene is TRBD1 (6 bases). With 0 bases removed from V and 5 bases from J, the gap between germline ends came to 8 bases. This CDR3 spans 13 amino acids. Germline CDR1 and CDR2: SGHRS and YFSETQ. CDR3 DNA: TGCGCCAGCAGCTTGGCACAGGGATATGGCTACACCTTC. Its protein product is CASSLAQGYGYTF.

This chain joins TRBV29-1 and TRBJ1-4, with TRBD1 matching 10 bases. The junction had 7 bases not matched to a gene; V was cut back by 1 base and J by 8 bases. CDR3 size: 15 residues. The V gene's germline CDR1 is SQVTM and CDR2 ANQGSEA. The CDR3 DNA follows: TGCAGCGTTGAAGGCGGAGACAGGGGGCCGGAAAAACTGTTTTTT. Translating it yields CSVEGGDRGPEKLFF.

The rearrangement uses TRBV4-3 and TRBJ1-3; unclear D gene. Germline V CDR1 and CDR2: LGHNA, YSLEER. The CDR3 has 16 residues. The ends were cut back, 0 bases at V and 1 base at J, with 10 bases in the middle. The CDR3 sequence is CASSQDLRASGNTIYF. CDR3 in DNA: TGCGCCAGCAGCCAAGATCTCAGAGCGTCTGGAAACACCATATATTTT.

The J gene is TRBJ1-2, the V gene TRBV5-6, with a tentative D call TRBD1 (6 bases). The germline V gene has CDR1 SGHDT and CDR2 YYEEEE. Trimming took off 4 bases at V and 8 bases at J, with 21 bases between the two ends. This CDR3 is built from 15 residues. DNA for the CDR3: TGTGCCAGCAGCCCCCCTGGGGGGGGCACGGGAGGCTACACCTTC. It is translated as CASSPPGGGTGGYTF.

This CDR3 is CASSFGDRQTEAFF. Here the CDR3 DNA reads TGTGCCAGCAGCTTCGGAGACAGACAAACCGAAGCTTTCTTT. The J gene is TRBJ1-1, the V gene TRBV7-2, with D tentatively TRBD1 (5 bases). CDR3 size: 14 residues. Germline CDR1 SGHTA, CDR2 FQGNSA. V dropped 3 bases and J dropped 8 bases, with 16 bases sitting between them.

As to this clone: Other DNA sequences in this sample translate to the same CDR3. The chain couples TRBV19 to TRBJ1-5; 7 bases line up with TRBD1. The CDR3 consists of 14 residues. Germline assignment: CDR1 LNHDA and CDR2 SQIVND (reference sequence). Trimming cost V 3 bases and J 4 bases; bases outside gene matches: 3. The CDR3 sequence is CASSIAGGNQPQHF. The CDR3 nucleotides read TGTGCCAGTAGTATCGCAGGGGGAAATCAGCCCCAGCATTTT.

J is TRBJ2-3 and V is TRBV7-2; 9 nucleotides agree with TRBD1. CDR3 length equals 15 residues. Germline V CDR1 and CDR2: SGHTA, FQGNSA. J was trimmed by 5 bases and V by 6 bases; bases with no gene match: 9. For the CDR3, the DNA is TGTGCCAGCAGTCCACAGACAGGGGGAGGAGATACGCAGTATTTT. It is translated as CASSPQTGGGDTQYF.

The genes are TRBV4-3 and TRBJ2-7; TRBD2 agrees at 13 bases. CDR3 size: 15 residues. Germline CDR1 is LGHNA and CDR2 is YSLEER. The V segment lost 5 bases and the J segment 4 bases; nucleotides outside the gene matches: 5. CDR3 region: CASSFGLAGVYEQYF. CDR3 DNA: TGCGCCAGCAGCTTCGGACTAGCGGGGGTATACGAGCAGTACTTC.

This sequence joins TRBV11-2 and TRBJ1-1; TRBD1 matches at 10 bases. V lost 2 bases and J lost 1; bases outside the gene matches: 7. The CDR3 consists of 17 residues. Germline V gene sequence: CDR1 SGHAT, CDR2 FQNNGV. CDR3 sequence (DNA): TGTGCCAGCAGCTTATTAGGGACAGGGGAACCGAACACTGAAGCTTTCTTT. Translating gives CASSLLGTGEPNTEAFF.

The DNA for the CDR3 is TGCGCCAGCCATAACAGGGGCGACGAGCAGTACTTC. Its protein product is CASHNRGDEQYF. J is TRBJ2-7 and V is TRBV10-2, with 7 bases fitting TRBD1. This CDR3 has 12 amino acids. V was pared by 8 bases and J by 5 bases, with 6 bases of the junction left unmatched. Germline V CDR1 and CDR2: WSHSY, SAAADI.

Here the CDR3 reads CASCEGGFTDTQYF. The CDR3 coding sequence is TGTGCCAGCTGCGAGGGGGGGTTCACAGATACGCAGTATTTT. V gene TRBV11-2 combines with J gene TRBJ2-3, with a possible D match to TRBD2 (7 bases). Per the germline V gene, CDR1 is SGHAT and CDR2 is FQNNGV. The CDR3 length is 14 residues. V was clipped by 8 bases and J by 2 bases, with 14 bases between them.

The chain has TRBV5-1 and TRBJ1-2; the match to TRBD1 covers 12 bases. Germline V lookup: CDR1 SGHRS, CDR2 YFSETQ. V trimming: 4 bases; J trimming: 6 bases; junction bases outside the gene matches: 4. The CDR3 is made up of 14 amino acids. The CDR3 here is CASSRDRGQDGYTF. CDR3 nucleotides: TGCGCCAGCAGCAGGGACAGGGGGCAGGATGGCTACACCTTC.

The rearrangement joins TRBV6-1 to TRBJ1-6; 8 bases are shared with TRBD1. The CDR3 has 13 amino acids. Germline CDR1 reads MNHNS; CDR2 reads SASEGT. The junction had 2 bases not matched to a gene; V was cut back by 3 bases and J by 10 bases. CDR3 coding DNA: TGTGCCAGCAGTGATGGGACAGGATCACCCCTCCACTTT. It is translated as CASSDGTGSPLHF.

The chain carries TRBV25-1 and TRBJ1-4, with D possibly matching TRBD1 (6 bases). The CDR3 consists of 16 residues. The ends were cut back, 1 base at V and 5 bases at J, with 14 bases in the middle. CDR1 and CDR2 from the germline V gene are MGHDK and SYGVNS. CDR3 nucleotide sequence: TGTGCCAGCAGTGAATCGCTCATCAGGGGAAATGAAAAACTGTTTTTT. Its protein is CASSESLIRGNEKLFF.

V gene TRBV7-9 combines with J gene TRBJ1-4, with 8 bases matching TRBD1. There are 15 residues in the CDR3. Germline values: CDR1 SEHNR, CDR2 FQNEAQ (reference sequence). The V segment lost 5 bases and the J segment 2 bases; nucleotides outside the gene matches: 4. The CDR3 DNA follows: TGTGCCAGCAGCCCGCGGACAGGGACTAATGAAAAACTGTTTTTT. Translating it yields CASSPRTGTNEKLFF. The variable domain in full, completed from reference TRBV7-9 and TRBJ1-4, reads DTGVSQNPRHKITKRGQNVTFRCDPISEHNRLYWYRQTLGQGPEFLTYFQNEAQLEKSRLLSDRFSAERPKGSFSTLEIQRTEQGDSAMYLCASSPRTGTNEKLFFGSGTQLSVL.

This sequence joins TRBV11-2 and TRBJ2-7; TRBD1 aligns across 9 bases. Germline loops: CDR1 SGHAT, CDR2 FQNNGV. J lost 6 bases, V lost 0 bases, and 3 bases had no gene match. The CDR3 consists of 14 residues. CDR3 residues: CASSLDRTGAEQYF. CDR3 DNA sequence: TGTGCCAGCAGCTTAGATAGGACAGGGGCCGAGCAGTACTTC. The whole variable domain, filled in from reference TRBV11-2 and TRBJ2-7, reads EAGVAQSPRYKIIEKRQSVAFWCNPISGHATLYWYQQILGQGPKLLIQFQNNGVVDDSQLPKDRFSAERLKGVDSTLKIQPAKLEDSAVYLCASSLDRTGAEQYFGPGTRLTVT.

DNA of the CDR3: TGTGCCAGCAGTGCGACAGATTCCCAGTACTTC. Amino acids: CASSATDSQYF. The chain employs TRBV25-1 and TRBJ2-5, with D possibly being TRBD1 (5 bases). From germline, CDR1 is MGHDK and CDR2 SYGVNS. Trimming shortened V by 4 bases and J by 9 bases, and 9 bases separated the two germline ends. This CDR3 comprises 11 residues.

The chain links TRBV11-2 to TRBJ2-7; TRBD1 aligns across 7 bases. J lost 5 bases, V lost 0 bases, and 10 bases had no gene match. The CDR3 sequence is 16 residues long. The germline CDR1 and CDR2 sequences are SGHAT and FQNNGV. CDR3 nucleotides: TGTGCCAGCAGCTTAGATGGGGTAGGGGGCCACGACGAGCAGTACTTC. Amino acid sequence: CASSLDGVGGHDEQYF.

This clone has only a few counts. The V call is TRBV6-6, the J call TRBJ1-3; tentative D call: TRBD1 (5 bases). The CDR3 consists of 13 residues. Trimming took 8 bases from V and 4 from J, leaving 12 bases between them. Per the germline V gene, CDR1 is MNHNY and CDR2 is SVGAGI (reference sequence). CDR3 nucleotides: TGTGCCAGCCAGGGCTTCGGCGGAAACACCATATATTTT. Protein sequence: CASQGFGGNTIYF.